These 29 T cell receptor beta chains were sequenced from one sample in a study of persistence of HIV-infected CD4 T cells (TCRdb year 2020). The sample's treatment or condition label is to be understood as: suppressive antiretroviral therapy. As a nonspecific positive control representing the CD4+ T cell repertoire, cells were stimulated with anti-CD3/anti-CD28 magnetic beads. Sorting of responding CD4+ T cells was based on upregulation of both CD40 ligand and CD69. TCRbeta repertoires were sequenced from genomic DNA with the immunoSEQ hsTCRB assay version 4 in survey mode. Drawn from immuneACCESS, this table holds only the in-frame rearrangements with V and J called that TCRdb kept. Clones are partly lost; checked studies trace under half to an unresolved V gene and leave the rest unexplained. For this sample there are around 40,000 clones; roughly 90% appear just once. The ten top clones hold 1% of the sample.

Their specific antigens are unknown. The starting material was CD4+ T cells sorted from PBMCs after approximately 19-hour stimulation, obtained from a patient who received antiretroviral therapy. Sample cell subset or site, as interpreted from the label and publication: CD40L+CD69+ CD4 T cells responding to anti-CD3/anti-CD28 beads, representing the overall repertoire. These receptors were collected from an adult man with HIV who was CMV-seropositive.

This clone was picked up a small number of times. The CDR3 region has the DNA TGTGCCAGCAGCCCCACAGGGTCTGCCACTGAAGCTTTCTTT. Its protein product is CASSPTGSATEAFF. The chain is built from TRBV3-1 (or the pseudogene TRBV3-2) and TRBJ1-1; D is perhaps TRBD1 (6 bases). CDR1 is LGHDT, CDR2 YNNKEL, per germline (reference sequence). The V gene lost 4 bases and the J gene lost 4 bases, with 13 bases spanning the gap. The CDR3 extends over 14 amino acids.

This clone was found a few times. The rearrangement links TRBV7-6 to TRBJ1-3; 7 positions match TRBD1. The V gene's germline CDR1 is SGHVS and CDR2 FNYEAQ. V lost 5 bases and J lost 0; bases outside the gene matches: 19. The CDR3 runs 20 residues. CDR3 DNA sequence: TGTGCCAGCAGCCTGCTATTAACCCACGGACAGGCCTCCTCTGGAAACACCATATATTTT. Translation gives CASSLLLTHGQASSGNTIYF. Full variable domain (remainder filled in from reference TRBV7-6 and TRBJ1-3): GAGVSQSPRYKVTKRGQDVALRCDPISGHVSLYWYRQALGQGPEFLTYFNYEAQQDKSGLPNDRFSAERPEGSISTLTIQRTEQRDSAMYRCASSLLLTHGQASSGNTIYFGEGSWLTVV.

V usage is TRBV2 and J usage is TRBJ1-2; 8 bases map to TRBD1. Trimming took 4 bases from V and 2 from J; bases not matched to a gene: 9. The V gene's germline CDR1 is SNHLY and CDR2 FYNNEI. This CDR3 comprises 16 residues. The CDR3 protein is CASSGGQGARNYGYTF. In DNA, the CDR3 is TGTGCCAGCAGTGGAGGACAGGGCGCCCGCAACTATGGCTACACCTTC.

The chain joins TRBV6-4 to TRBJ1-5; a weak D match, TRBD1 (5 bases). Trimming left V 1 base short and J 5 bases short, with 18 bases between. The germline V gene has CDR1 MRHNA and CDR2 SNTAGT. This CDR3 comprises 17 residues. The CDR3 loop reads CASSDYTLRGGDQPQHF. Here the CDR3 DNA reads TGTGCCAGCAGTGACTATACGCTTAGGGGTGGCGATCAGCCCCAGCATTTT.

The chain has TRBV4-1 and TRBJ1-5; D unresolved. With 0 bases removed from V and 2 bases from J, the gap between germline ends came to 8 bases. The CDR3 totals 15 residues. The V gene's germline CDR1 is MGHRA and CDR2 YSYEKL. Here the CDR3 DNA reads TGCGCCAGCAGCCAAGATCACGGGGGCAATCAGCCCCAGCATTTT. Translated, it gives CASSQDHGGNQPQHF.

The chain links TRBV12-3 or TRBV12-4 to TRBJ2-7; D ambiguous. V lost 3 bases and J lost 6, with 9 bases in between. The CDR3 contains 12 residues. The CDR3 sequence: CASSFRVGEQYF. As DNA, the CDR3 is TGTGCCAGCAGTTTCCGGGTGGGCGAGCAGTACTTC.

The chain links TRBV7-2 to TRBJ2-7; 8 nucleotides line up with TRBD1. This CDR3 region has 15 residues. Germline V gene sequence: CDR1 SGHTA, CDR2 FQGNSA. V dropped 3 bases and J dropped 2; count of bases not matched to a gene: 6. CDR3 loop: CASSFAGTGPYEQYF. DNA of the CDR3: TGTGCCAGCAGCTTTGCCGGGACAGGTCCCTACGAGCAGTACTTC.

This clone was detected only once. The J gene is TRBJ1-6, the V gene TRBV2; tentatively, D is TRBD1 (5 bases). From germline, CDR1 is SNHLY and CDR2 FYNNEI. Trimming pared 9 bases from V and 5 bases from J, leaving 14 bases between. The CDR3 has 14 residues. The CDR3 sequence is CASSRDGDNSPLHF. Here the CDR3 DNA reads TGTGCCAGTTCCCGGGACGGAGATAATTCACCCCTCCACTTT.

V gene TRBV9 combines with J gene TRBJ2-3; the D gene is possibly TRBD2 (5 bases). CDR1 is SGDLS and CDR2 is YYNGEE in the germline V gene. The V and J ends lost 0 bases and 0 bases respectively, with 11 bases between them. CDR3 size: 16 residues. The CDR3 sequence is CASSVDPGSSTDTQYF. For the CDR3, the DNA is TGTGCCAGCAGCGTAGATCCGGGGTCGAGCACAGATACGCAGTATTTT.

V gene TRBV27 combines with J gene TRBJ1-1; the match to TRBD1 covers 10 bases. The ends lost 5 bases at V and 11 bases at J; junction bases unmatched: 14. CDR3 length: 15 amino acids. The germline gives CDR1 MNHEY, CDR2 SMNVEV (reference sequence). CDR3 DNA: TGTGCCAGCAGTGAATATCGCGGACAGGGGGAATGGGCTTTCTTT. Amino acid sequence: CASSEYRGQGEWAFF.

The CDR3 DNA reads TGTGCCAGCAGTCCTGGACAGCTCCGAGGAAACACCATATATTTT. Translating it yields CASSPGQLRGNTIYF. The chain links TRBV9 to TRBJ1-3; D might be TRBD1 (6 bases). CDR1 is SGDLS, CDR2 YYNGEE, per germline. The CDR3 length is 15 residues. V was pared by 5 bases and J by 4 bases, with 16 bases between.

The chain carries TRBV5-5 and TRBJ1-1, with D possibly being TRBD1 (5 bases). V was pared by 3 bases and J by 1 base, with 13 bases between. Germline values: CDR1 SGHKS, CDR2 YYEKEE (reference sequence). CDR3 size: 15 residues. As DNA, the CDR3 is TGTGCCAGCAGCTCGGACACATTACGGAACACTGAAGCTTTCTTT. Translated, it gives CASSSDTLRNTEAFF.

The rearrangement links TRBV4-2 to TRBJ2-1, with D perhaps TRBD2 (5 bases). The CDR3 extends over 14 amino acids. V was shortened by 2 bases and J by 6 bases, with 11 bases between the two germline ends. In germline, CDR1 is LGHNA, CDR2 YNFKEQ. Here the CDR3 reads CASSQISGLNEQFF. The DNA for the CDR3 is TGTGCCAGCAGCCAAATATCTGGACTCAATGAGCAGTTCTTC.

This rearrangement joins TRBV7-2 to TRBJ2-2; 9 positions match TRBD1. CDR3 size: 15 residues. Germline V lookup: CDR1 SGHTA, CDR2 FQGNSA. The V segment lost 5 bases and the J segment 5 bases; nucleotides outside the gene matches: 6. In nucleotides, the CDR3 is TGTGCCAGCAGCCCGGGACAGGGAGGGACCGGGGAGCTGTTTTTT. It translates to CASSPGQGGTGELFF.

The chain combines TRBV14 with TRBJ1-4; D possibly corresponds to TRBD1 (6 bases). CDR1 and CDR2 (germline): SGHDN, FVKESK. CDR3 length equals 16 residues. Trimming pared 4 bases from V and 4 bases from J, leaving 16 bases between. The CDR3 DNA is TGTGCCAGCAGCCCCTCTACAGGGTTTGGTAATGAAAAACTGTTTTTT. Translating it yields CASSPSTGFGNEKLFF.

This clone showed up just once. The rearrangement joins TRBV7-9 to TRBJ1-4, with a possible D match to TRBD1 (6 bases). The ends were cut back, 1 base at V and 5 bases at J, with 14 bases in the middle. This CDR3 has 16 residues. CDR1 SEHNR and CDR2 FQNEAQ come from the germline V gene (reference sequence). The CDR3, as DNA: TGTGCCAGCAGCTTAGTTGTGGGGACATTAAATGAAAAACTGTTTTTT. The encoded protein is CASSLVVGTLNEKLFF.

This rearrangement joins TRBV28 to TRBJ1-2; 11 bases are a match to TRBD1. The CDR3 is 16 amino acids. V lost 3 bases, J lost 6 bases, and 9 bases stayed unmatched. Germline V CDR1 and CDR2: MDHEN, SYDVKM. Written as DNA, the CDR3 is TGTGCCAGCAGTTTGGGGCGGGGACAGGGGGGGAATGGCTACACCTTC. Encoded protein: CASSLGRGQGGNGYTF.

V is TRBV20-1 and J is TRBJ2-7; D gene unclear. The germline V and J ends were trimmed by 3 bases and 0 bases, with 6 bases remaining between them. Germline V gene sequence: CDR1 DFQATT, CDR2 SNEGSKA (reference sequence). There are 12 residues in the CDR3. CDR3: CSASADSYEQYF. For the CDR3, the DNA is TGCAGTGCTAGTGCAGACTCCTACGAGCAGTACTTC.

As for this clone: This sample also contains other DNA sequences that code for the same CDR3. The chain joins TRBV2 to TRBJ1-6, with D possibly matching TRBD1 (5 bases). Germline CDR1 reads SNHLY; CDR2 reads FYNNEI. V was cut by 9 bases and J by 9 bases, with 15 bases left in between. This CDR3 comprises 13 residues. The CDR3 nucleotides read TGTGCCAGTACCCGAGGTCAGGGTTCACCCCTCCACTTT. Residues: CASTRGQGSPLHF.

This chain uses TRBV6-5 with TRBJ1-5; possibly TRBD1 for D (6 bases). CDR3 size: 14 residues. Trimming took 5 bases from V and 4 from J, leaving 12 bases between them. Per the germline V gene, CDR1 is MNHEY and CDR2 is SVGAGI. The DNA for the CDR3 is TGTGCCAGCAGTCCAGGGGTGGGGAATCAGCCCCAGCATTTT. This gives the protein CASSPGVGNQPQHF.

This clone was seen once. The rearrangement links TRBV7-2 to TRBJ2-1; TRBD2 matches 8 bases. CDR3 length equals 15 residues. V shed 5 bases and J 4 bases; nucleotides not matched to a gene: 7. The germline CDR1 and CDR2 sequences are SGHTA and FQGNSA. The CDR3 is CASSPGGTRYNEQFF. The CDR3 DNA sequence: TGTGCCAGCAGCCCCGGGGGGACTAGATACAATGAGCAGTTCTTC.

This sequence joins TRBV5-1 and TRBJ2-6; no definite D call. The CDR3 consists of 16 residues. Germline CDR1 reads SGHRS; CDR2 reads YFSETQ. V lost 4 bases and J 3 bases, leaving 14 bases between the germline ends. CDR3 region: CASSPGVANGANVLTF. DNA for the CDR3: TGCGCCAGCAGCCCCGGAGTAGCTAATGGGGCCAACGTCCTGACTTTC.

V and J are TRBV6-5 and TRBJ1-3; D unresolved. Germline V gene sequence: CDR1 MNHEY, CDR2 SVGAGI. CDR3 length equals 13 residues. The V end lost 5 bases, the J end lost 4 bases, and 9 bases lay between the germline ends. Here the CDR3 DNA reads TGTGCCAGCAGTCCCCTGAGAGGAAACACCATATATTTT. Amino acids: CASSPLRGNTIYF.

The chain uses TRBV6-5 and TRBJ2-7, with 9 bases lining up with TRBD1. Losses at the gene ends were 6 bases for V and 3 bases for J; bases not matched to a gene: 6. The CDR3 is 14 residues long. CDR1 and CDR2 from the germline V gene are MNHEY and SVGAGI. CDR3 sequence reads: CASRNPTGGYEQYF. The CDR3 DNA sequence: TGTGCCAGCAGAAACCCGACAGGGGGCTACGAGCAGTACTTC.

The chain recombines TRBV3-1 (or the pseudogene TRBV3-2) with TRBJ1-1; D gene unclear. Germline V gene data show CDR1 as LGHDT and CDR2 as YNNKEL (reference sequence). Between the trimmed V and J ends, which lost 4 bases and 1 base, there was a span of 10 bases. The length of the CDR3 is 14 residues. CDR3 nucleotide sequence: TGTGCCAGCAGCCGTCTTACCAAGAACACTGAAGCTTTCTTT. Its protein product is CASSRLTKNTEAFF.

The CDR3 spells CASSSGLAGMSGELFF. The CDR3 DNA reads TGTGCCAGCAGCTCGGGACTAGCGGGGATGTCGGGGGAGCTGTTTTTT. The rearrangement joins TRBV5-4 to TRBJ2-2, with 13 nucleotides matching TRBD2. This CDR3 comprises 16 residues. Trimming at V came to 3 bases and at J to 8 bases, leaving 7 bases not matched to a gene. The germline CDR1 and CDR2 sequences are SGHNT and YYREEE (reference sequence).

The chain is built from TRBV24-1 and TRBJ1-5, with TRBD1 as a possible D gene (6 bases). Germline V lookup: CDR1 KGHDR, CDR2 SFDVKD. This CDR3 region has 17 residues. Trimming removed 5 bases from V and 0 bases from J, with 16 bases in between. Here the CDR3 reads CATSGAETGYSNQPQHF. The CDR3 DNA follows: TGTGCCACCAGTGGTGCCGAGACAGGCTATAGCAATCAGCCCCAGCATTTT.

V gene TRBV5-6 combines with J gene TRBJ2-3; the match to TRBD1 covers 10 bases. Germline V gene data show CDR1 as SGHDT and CDR2 as YYEEEE. Losses at the gene ends were 2 bases for V and 4 bases for J; bases not matched to a gene: 7. The CDR3 totals 16 residues. CDR3 DNA sequence: TGTGCCAGCAGCTTTTGGGGACAGGGGATTCCAGATACGCAGTATTTT. Amino acids: CASSFWGQGIPDTQYF.

The J gene is TRBJ2-7, the V gene TRBV5-1; D remains ambiguous. CDR1 is SGHRS, CDR2 YFSETQ, per germline. Trimming took off 5 bases at V and 0 bases at J, with 12 bases between the two ends. CDR3 size: 14 residues. The CDR3 loop reads CASRQVPRSYEQYF. The CDR3 coding sequence is TGCGCCAGCAGGCAAGTACCCCGCTCCTACGAGCAGTACTTC.